The entry that follows covers one T cell receptor beta chain sequence. The antigen is not known. The record originates from a study of shared clonotypes between healthy human individuals. Whole-study findings and limits: Large sequencing depth failed to make sorted-subset sequencing complete, rarefaction showed.

Here immunoSEQ multiplex PCR was the method, and the copy in TCRdb shows in-frame clones only, minus some. The repertoire consists of some 980,000 clones, with about 80% occurring once and the leading ten covering about 1.5%. The CDR3 contains 11 residues. Germline values: CDR1 SEHNR, CDR2 FQNEAQ (reference sequence). Between the trimmed V and J ends, which lost 8 bases and 4 bases, there was a span of 9 bases. The receptor was isolated from a man aged 18 to 29 in good health. The specimen was memory CD4+ T cells sorted from blood. The sample's subset: CD45RA-negative fraction. This chain connects TRBV7-9 to TRBJ2-7, with a tentative D call TRBD2 (5 bases). This CDR3 reads CASEGTYEQYF. The CDR3 bases are TGTGCCAGCGAGGGTACTTACGAGCAGTACTTC.